This is a list of T cell receptor beta chains from one sample in a study of cytomegalovirus exposure and HLA in healthy donors. The repertoire was sequenced with immunoSEQ multiplex PCR; TCRdb's copy has only in-frame clones and lacks some. The repertoire has 100,000 to 150,000 clones, 78% of them found once; the top ten carry roughly a tenth. Sequencing was carried out using PBMCs. The receptors were sampled from a man aged 25-40 years in good health and CMV-seropositive. The CDR3 runs from the conserved cysteine through the conserved F or W. The D gene is left open where the match is weak. The size of a clone is reported for some rows only, either as once, few or many, or as a class for expanded clones.

>-|TRBV5-4|-|TRBJ2-7
TGTGCCAGCAGCTTGGCAGGGGTGCTTAGGTACGAGCAGTACTTC
CASSLAGVLRYEQYF
>-|TRBV9|-|TRBJ2-7
TGTGCCAGCAGCGTCGGAGAGCCCTACGAGCAGTACTTC
CASSVGEPYEQYF
>-|TRBV7-9|TRBD1|TRBJ2-5
TGTGCCAGCAGCTCCTCCTGGACAGGCGGAGAGACCCAGTACTTC
CASSSSWTGGETQYF
>-|TRBV28|-|TRBJ2-3
TGTGCCAGCAGTCACACTAACGACACAGATACGCAGTATTTT
CASSHTNDTDTQYF
>-|TRBV4-3|TRBD2|TRBJ2-7
TGCGCCAGCAGCCAAGAGGTACTAGCGGGCTACTACGAGCAGTACTTC
CASSQEVLAGYYEQYF
>once|TRBV5-1|TRBD1|TRBJ2-7
TGCGCCAGCAGCTTGGAGGGACAGCTCTACGAGCAGTACTTC
CASSLEGQLYEQYF
>-|TRBV11-1|-|TRBJ2-1
TGTGCCAGCAGCTCCCCGGTCGGGAGTCCCAATGAGCAGTTCTTC
CASSSPVGSPNEQFF
>once|TRBV4-2|TRBD1|TRBJ1-1
TGTGCCAGTTGGACAGGGGAAGATTGGACTGAAGCTTTCTTT
CASWTGEDWTEAFF
>-|TRBV7-3|-|TRBJ2-2
TGTGCCAGCAGCTTAAATGGAGGACTGGACACCGGGGAGCTGTTTTTT
CASSLNGGLDTGELFF
>-|TRBV5-1|TRBD1|TRBJ1-4
TGCGCCAGCAGCTTAAGAGGACAGGGCGCTGCAACTAATGAAAAACTGTTTTTT
CASSLRGQGAATNEKLFF
>once|TRBV7-2|-|TRBJ1-1
TGTGCCAGCAGCCCGCGCATGGGGCTTGAAGCTTTCTTT
CASSPRMGLEAFF
>-|TRBV2|TRBD2|TRBJ2-1
TGTGCCAGCAGTGTGGACGGGAGGGGGGATGAGCAGTTCTTC
CASSVDGRGDEQFF
>-|TRBV11-2|-|TRBJ1-5
TGTGCCAGCAGCTTAGATGGAACCCGGGGGCAGCCCCAGCATTTT
CASSLDGTRGQPQHF
>-|TRBV7-2|TRBD1|TRBJ1-1
TGTGCCAGCAGCGGCTACAGGGGGCGCCGGGGTGCTGAAGCTTTCTTT
CASSGYRGRRGAEAFF
>-|TRBV7-2|-|TRBJ1-1
TGTGCCAGCAGCCCCCCGAGCAACACTGAAGCTTTCTTT
CASSPPSNTEAFF
>-|TRBV19|TRBD1|TRBJ1-2
TGTGCCAGTAGTGTTACCCTCGGACAGGGTAGCGGTAGCGGCTACACCTTC
CASSVTLGQGSGSGYTF
>-|TRBV11-2|-|TRBJ2-6
TGTGCCAGCAGCTTAAGGGGGGGCGCTGGGGCCAACGTCCTGACTTTC
CASSLRGGAGANVLTF
>few|TRBV25-1|-|TRBJ2-7
TGTGCCAGCAGTGAAAGGGGTCCATACTACGAGCAGTACTTC
CASSERGPYYEQYF
>-|TRBV28|TRBD2|TRBJ2-5
TGTGCCAGCAGTTTGGCGGGAGGCGGAAAGACCCAGTACTTC
CASSLAGGGKTQYF
>-|TRBV18|-|TRBJ1-2
TGTGCCAGCTCACCACCCACAGGCTATGGCTACACCTTC
CASSPPTGYGYTF
>-|TRBV29-1|TRBD1|TRBJ1-4
TGCAGCGTTGAAACCAGGCCAGACAGGGGTAATGAAAAACTGTTTTTT
CSVETRPDRGNEKLFF
>-|TRBV5-6|TRBD2|TRBJ2-1
TGTGCCAGCAGCCCTAGCGGGAGGGCCCATAATGAGCAATTCTTC
CASSPSGRAHNEQFF
>once|TRBV28|-|TRBJ1-3
TGTGCCAGCAGTTCGCCCCGCCGGGGGTCTGGAAACACCATATATTTT
CASSSPRRGSGNTIYF
>-|TRBV27|-|TRBJ1-2
TGTGCCAGCAGTTTATACAAAGACAGGAAGAGCTACACCTTC
CASSLYKDRKSYTF
>-|TRBV27|TRBD2|TRBJ2-7
TGTGCCAGCAGTTTGACGGCTAGCGGGAGGAACGAGCAGTACTTC
CASSLTASGRNEQYF